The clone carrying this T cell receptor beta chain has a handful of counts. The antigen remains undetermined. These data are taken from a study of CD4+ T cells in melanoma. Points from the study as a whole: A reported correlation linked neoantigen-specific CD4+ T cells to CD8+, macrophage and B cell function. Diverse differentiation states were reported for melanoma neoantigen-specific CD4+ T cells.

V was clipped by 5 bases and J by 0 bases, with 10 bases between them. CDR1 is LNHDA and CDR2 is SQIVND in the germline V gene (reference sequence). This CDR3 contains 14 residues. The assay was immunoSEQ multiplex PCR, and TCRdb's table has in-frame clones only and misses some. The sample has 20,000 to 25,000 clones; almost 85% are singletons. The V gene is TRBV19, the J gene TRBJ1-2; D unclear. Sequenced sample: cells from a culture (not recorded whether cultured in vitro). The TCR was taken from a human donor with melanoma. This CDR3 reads CASSEVIANYGYTF. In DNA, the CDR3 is TGTGCCAGTAGTGAAGTGATAGCTAACTATGGCTACACCTTC.